What follows are 29 T cell receptor beta chains derived from one specimen sequenced in a study of technical replicates of blood from a handful of donors. Sequenced by immunoSEQ multiplex PCR; TCRdb stores in-frame clones only, minus some. Among approximately 68,000 clones, nearly 98% were seen once, and the ten largest hold 0.25% to 0.3%. Sequencing was done on a sample of T cells isolated from PBMCs. These receptors all stem from a human donor in good health.

V usage is TRBV19 and J usage is TRBJ2-1; 11 bases are shared with TRBD1. The CDR3 is 14 residues long. V shed 10 bases, J shed 4 bases, and the junction held 6 bases outside the gene matches. The germline V gene encodes CDR1 LNHDA and CDR2 SQIVND (reference sequence). The CDR3 spells CATSDRGLYNEQFF. The DNA of the CDR3 is TGTGCCACCTCGGACAGGGGGCTTTACAATGAGCAGTTCTTC.

Comments on this clone: A read error may produce the germline difference seen at one junction end. The chain links TRBV7-7 to TRBJ2-1; 8 bases are a match to TRBD1. Germline V gene sequence: CDR1 SSHAT, CDR2 FNYEAQ (reference sequence). This CDR3 has 16 residues. For the CDR3, the DNA is TGTGCTAGCAGCGACACCGGACAGGGAAGTCGCAATGAGCAGTTCTTC. It encodes CASSDTGQGSRNEQFF.

This chain connects TRBV9 to TRBJ2-5; no firm D call. The ends were cut back, 7 bases at V and 2 bases at J, with 9 bases in the middle. Looked up from germline, CDR1 is SGDLS and CDR2 is YYNGEE. CDR3 length: 12 amino acids. The CDR3 here is CASAKTQETQYF. DNA for the CDR3: TGTGCCAGCGCGAAGACTCAAGAGACCCAGTACTTC.

The chain employs TRBV27 and TRBJ2-7; the D gene is possibly TRBD1 (5 bases). Trimming stripped 2 bases from V and 2 bases from J, with 10 bases between. The CDR3 length is 14 residues. The germline V gene has CDR1 MNHEY and CDR2 SMNVEV (reference sequence). The CDR3 DNA is TGTGCCAGCAGTTTAGTGGGGCTTCCCTACGAGCAGTACTTC. Protein product: CASSLVGLPYEQYF.

V is TRBV7-8 and J is TRBJ1-1, with TRBD1 identical over 9 bases. Trimming took 5 bases from V and 7 from J; bases not matched to a gene: 8. Germline CDR1 reads SGHVS; CDR2 reads FQNEAQ. The CDR3 is made up of 14 amino acids. The chain's CDR3 is CASSGDREMDEAFF. CDR3 nucleotides: TGTGCCAGCAGCGGGGACAGGGAGATGGATGAAGCTTTCTTT.

The chain couples TRBV9 to TRBJ2-2; D possibly corresponds to TRBD2 (5 bases). With 0 bases removed from V and 4 bases from J, the gap between germline ends came to 10 bases. The CDR3 sequence is 15 residues long. The V gene's germline CDR1 is SGDLS and CDR2 YYNGEE. Written as DNA, the CDR3 is TGTGCCAGCAGCGTAGTACACGAGGGCACCGGGGAGCTGTTTTTT. Amino acids: CASSVVHEGTGELFF.

The genes are TRBV19 and TRBJ2-6; D unresolved. The CDR3 length is 15 residues. The germline V gene encodes CDR1 LNHDA and CDR2 SQIVND (reference sequence). The ends were cut back, 7 bases at V and 0 bases at J, with 10 bases in the middle. This chain's CDR3 is CASTNTFSGANVLTF. In nucleotides, the CDR3 is TGTGCCAGTACGAACACCTTCTCTGGGGCCAACGTCCTGACTTTC.

This sequence joins TRBV6-4 and TRBJ2-2; D is uncertain. V shed 0 bases and J shed 4 bases, with 6 bases lying between them. The germline CDR1 and CDR2 sequences are MRHNA and SNTAGT. CDR3 length equals 14 residues. The CDR3 reads CASSDSPSTGELFF. Written as DNA, the CDR3 is TGTGCCAGCAGTGACTCGCCGAGCACCGGGGAGCTGTTTTTT.

The chain couples TRBV6-5 to TRBJ1-2; D is perhaps TRBD1 (5 bases). The germline gives CDR1 MNHEY, CDR2 SVGAGI. The CDR3 length is 14 residues. V lost 0 bases to trimming and J lost 4 bases, with 9 bases between them. CDR3 sequence (DNA): TGTGCCAGCAGTTACTCGCAGGGAGGCTATGGCTACACCTTC. The encoded protein is CASSYSQGGYGYTF.

The chain is built from TRBV10-3 and TRBJ2-2; D not resolved. Germline loops: CDR1 ENHRY, CDR2 SYGVKD. Trimming cost V 8 bases and J 9 bases, with 10 bases left between them. The CDR3 extends over 11 amino acids. In DNA form, the CDR3 reads TGTGCCATCTCGTCTCTCCGGGAGCTGTTTTTT. The encoded protein is CAISSLRELFF.

The chain uses TRBV6-6 and TRBJ1-3, with 7 nucleotides matching TRBD1. The J segment lost 0 bases and the V segment lost 4 bases, leaving 6 bases of the junction unmatched. The CDR3 loop spans 16 amino acids. Germline loops: CDR1 MNHNY, CDR2 SVGAGI (reference sequence). CDR3 DNA sequence: TGTGCCAGCAGTTTAGGGGGCAGCTCCTCTGGAAACACCATATATTTT. Its translation: CASSLGGSSSGNTIYF.

The chain combines TRBV7-8 with TRBJ1-2, with D unclear. Per the germline V gene, CDR1 is SGHVS and CDR2 is FQNEAQ. The CDR3 has 13 amino acids. The V end lost 6 bases, the J end lost 4 bases, and 12 bases lay between the germline ends. This CDR3 reads CASRKIAGYGYTF. The CDR3 bases are TGTGCCAGCAGGAAGATCGCAGGCTATGGCTACACCTTC.

This clone was observed a handful of times. This chain joins TRBV18 and TRBJ2-5; 8 nucleotides agree with TRBD2. Germline V lookup: CDR1 KGHSH, CDR2 LQKENI. J gave up 2 bases and V 1 base, and 0 bases lay outside the gene matches. This CDR3 region has 14 residues. CDR3: CASSPRGGQETQYF. As DNA, the CDR3 is TGTGCCAGCTCACCACGCGGGGGGCAAGAGACCCAGTACTTC.

V is TRBV6-1 and J is TRBJ1-1; D uncertain. The CDR3 covers 14 residues. The ends were cut back, 6 bases at V and 1 base at J, with 12 bases in the middle. Germline V gives CDR1 MNHNS, CDR2 SASEGT. CDR3 nucleotides: TGTGCCAGCAGGACTTACGGCGAGAACACTGAAGCTTTCTTT. It specifies CASRTYGENTEAFF.

The J gene is TRBJ2-5, the V gene TRBV5-4, with D possibly TRBD1 on 5 matching bases. The CDR3 length is 14 residues. The V end was cut by 4 bases, the J end by 4 bases, with 14 bases between. Per germline, CDR1 SGHNT and CDR2 YYREEE (reference sequence). The CDR3 coding sequence is TGTGCCAGCAGCCAGGTGGGGCATCGAGAGACCCAGTACTTC. Translation gives CASSQVGHRETQYF.

The rearrangement links TRBV27 to TRBJ2-5; TRBD1 matches at 7 bases. Germline CDR1 MNHEY, CDR2 SMNVEV (reference sequence). The CDR3 totals 15 residues. Trimming took 4 bases from V and 4 from J; bases not matched to a gene: 9. The CDR3 loop reads CASSSLTGSTETQYF. DNA of the CDR3: TGTGCCAGCAGTTCCCTGACAGGGAGTACAGAGACCCAGTACTTC.

The rearrangement uses TRBV11-2 and TRBJ1-2, with 11 nucleotides matching TRBD1. Germline CDR1 reads SGHAT; CDR2 reads FQNNGV. V lost 3 bases, J lost 2 bases, and 2 bases stayed unmatched. The CDR3 is 15 amino acids. As DNA, the CDR3 is TGTGCCAGCAGCTTGGGGACAGGGGGGAACTATGGCTACACCTTC. This encodes CASSLGTGGNYGYTF.

J is TRBJ2-3 and V is TRBV6-6; TRBD2 might be the D (5 bases). The CDR3 has 16 amino acids. The germline V and J ends were trimmed by 2 bases and 4 bases, with 16 bases remaining between them. The germline V gene has CDR1 MNHNY and CDR2 SVGAGI (reference sequence). The CDR3 loop reads CASSYLDDYSPDTQYF. Written as DNA, the CDR3 is TGTGCCAGCAGTTACCTTGACGACTATAGCCCAGATACGCAGTATTTT.

The gene calls are TRBV5-6 and TRBJ2-3; D uncertain. CDR3 length: 15 residues. CDR1 is SGHDT, CDR2 YYEEEE, per germline. V shed 0 bases and J shed 2 bases, with 10 bases lying between them. The CDR3 reads CASSLGLRPTDTQYF. In DNA form, the CDR3 reads TGTGCCAGCAGCTTGGGCCTCAGGCCCACAGATACGCAGTATTTT.

V gene TRBV6-5 combines with J gene TRBJ1-3; 10 bases are a match to TRBD1. CDR3 length: 16 amino acids. Germline trimming cut 1 base from V and 4 bases from J; bases unmatched to any gene: 4. Germline V gene sequence: CDR1 MNHEY, CDR2 SVGAGI. CDR3 sequence: CASSYLTGGSGNTIYF. Here the CDR3 DNA reads TGTGCCAGCAGTTACTTGACAGGGGGCTCAGGAAACACCATATATTTT.

The chain couples TRBV19 to TRBJ2-7; 11 bases agree with TRBD2. V shed 5 bases and J 3 bases; nucleotides not matched to a gene: 9. This CDR3 is 16 amino acids long. The germline V gene encodes CDR1 LNHDA and CDR2 SQIVND (reference sequence). The CDR3 DNA sequence: TGTGCCAGTAGTTCGAGACTAGCGGGACTTCACTACGAGCAGTACTTC. Its translation: CASSSRLAGLHYEQYF.

CDR3: CASSESYGYTF. The CDR3 DNA sequence: TGTGCCAGCAGCGAGTCCTATGGCTACACCTTC. The V and J genes are TRBV7-9 and TRBJ1-2; D not certain. Trimming removed 5 bases at V and 4 bases at J, with 5 bases between. Germline values: CDR1 SEHNR, CDR2 FQNEAQ (reference sequence). This CDR3 is 11 amino acids long.

CDR3 sequence (DNA): TGTGCCAGTAGTATAGGGGACTACTCTTCCTACGAGCAGTACTTC. Residues: CASSIGDYSSYEQYF. This chain uses TRBV19 with TRBJ2-7, with 7 bases that match TRBD2. The CDR3 is made up of 15 amino acids. V lost 1 base, J lost 1 base, and 4 bases stayed unmatched. CDR1 LNHDA and CDR2 SQIVND come from the germline V gene (reference sequence).

This chain links TRBV11-3 with TRBJ2-7; 9 nucleotides align to TRBD2. V lost 4 bases to trimming and J lost 5 bases; unmatched junction nucleotides: 6. This CDR3 has 14 residues. CDR1 is SGHNT, CDR2 YENEEA, per germline. The CDR3 spells CASSSLAGTNEQYF. In DNA, the CDR3 is TGTGCCAGCAGCTCCCTAGCGGGAACAAACGAGCAGTACTTC.

DNA of the CDR3: TGTGCCAGCAGCTTGGGACAGGGGACTGAAAAACTGTTTTTT. Its translation: CASSLGQGTEKLFF. The chain is built from TRBV9 and TRBJ1-4; TRBD1 matches 10 bases. Germline V gene sequence: CDR1 SGDLS, CDR2 YYNGEE. After removal of 4 bases from V and 7 bases from J, the junction contained 4 bases not matched to a gene. There are 14 residues in the CDR3.

This clone was counted a single time. The chain uses TRBV25-1 and TRBJ1-1; a weak D match, TRBD1 (5 bases). V was pared by 10 bases and J by 5 bases, with 20 bases between. Germline CDR1 is MGHDK and CDR2 is SYGVNS. CDR3 length: 14 residues. In DNA, the CDR3 is TGTGCCATCTCGGGGGGGGAGGAGGAAACTGAAGCTTTCTTT. This sequence encodes CAISGGEEETEAFF.

The J gene is TRBJ1-1, the V gene TRBV28; D remains unclear. CDR3 length: 12 amino acids. Germline V CDR1 and CDR2: MDHEN, SYDVKM. Trimming stripped 1 base from V and 5 bases from J, with 5 bases between. CDR3 sequence: CASSLFSTEAFF. In DNA, the CDR3 is TGTGCCAGCAGTTTATTTTCTACTGAAGCTTTCTTT.

The CDR3, as DNA: TGCGCCAGCAGCCAAGAAGTAGGCGGGGGTTACGAGCAGTACTTC. Protein: CASSQEVGGGYEQYF. The V gene is TRBV4-1, the J gene TRBJ2-7; 7 bases fit TRBD2. CDR1 MGHRA and CDR2 YSYEKL come from the germline V gene. V shed 0 bases, J shed 4 bases, and the junction held 6 bases outside the gene matches. This CDR3 is 15 amino acids long.

V usage is TRBV11-2 and J usage is TRBJ2-7; D is perhaps TRBD1 (6 bases). The CDR3 loop spans 14 amino acids. V was shortened by 5 bases and J by 4 bases, with 15 bases between the two germline ends. CDR1 is SGHAT, CDR2 FQNNGV, per germline. The CDR3 DNA reads TGTGCCAGCAGCGATATAGGGACAACTTACGAGCAGTACTTC. It yields the protein CASSDIGTTYEQYF.